This T cell receptor beta chain was found in a study of cytomegalovirus exposure and HLA in healthy donors. Study at large: The approximately 120 validation repertoires used the same platform as the roughly 670 first-cohort repertoires, a later analysis reported.

The CDR3 is 14 residues long. Germline assignment: CDR1 LGHNA and CDR2 YSLEER. Trimming left V 0 bases short and J 4 bases short, with 9 bases between. This table comes from immunoSEQ multiplex PCR, and its TCRdb copy is limited to in-frame clones, with some not included. The repertoire consists of roughly 180,000 clones, with approximately 80% occurring once and the leading ten covering more than 6.5%. Study observations and caveats: There were 150 to 200 TCR beta chains listed as cytomegalovirus-associated. Most TCRs appeared rarely, but some public TCRs recurred in many donors. A few chains tied to CMV proved CMV antigen-specific in vitro.

As regards this clone: Its antigen remains unknown.

The sample taken for sequencing was PBMCs. This chain joins TRBV4-3 and TRBJ1-2; D not resolved. This receptor was obtained from a man younger than 35 in good health and CMV-seropositive. Here the CDR3 DNA reads TGCGCCAGCAGCCAAGATCGGGAGCCCTATGGCTACACCTTC. Protein product: CASSQDREPYGYTF.